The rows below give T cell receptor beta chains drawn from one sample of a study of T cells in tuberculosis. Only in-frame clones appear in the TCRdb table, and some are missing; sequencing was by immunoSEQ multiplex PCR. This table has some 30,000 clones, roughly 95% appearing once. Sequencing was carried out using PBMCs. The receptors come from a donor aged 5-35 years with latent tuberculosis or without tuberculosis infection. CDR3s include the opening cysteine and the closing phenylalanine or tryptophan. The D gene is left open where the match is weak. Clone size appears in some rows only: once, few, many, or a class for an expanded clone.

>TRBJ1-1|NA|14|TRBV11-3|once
CASSLGFVRGEAFF
TGTGCCAGCAGCTTAGGGTTTGTTAGGGGTGAAGCTTTCTTT
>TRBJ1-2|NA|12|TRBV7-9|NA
CASSPRVGGYTF
TGTGCCAGCAGCCCCAGGGTGGGTGGCTACACCTTC
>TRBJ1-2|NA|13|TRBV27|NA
CASSTRTFNGYTF
TGTGCCAGCTCTACCCGGACTTTTAATGGCTACACCTTC
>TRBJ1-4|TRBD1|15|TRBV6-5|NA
CASSRDRGANEKLFF
TGTGCCAGCAGTCGAGACAGGGGCGCTAATGAAAAACTGTTTTTT
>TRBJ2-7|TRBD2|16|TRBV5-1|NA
CASSLAELAVGYEQYF
TGCGCCAGCAGCTTGGCCGAGCTAGCGGTGGGCTACGAGCAGTACTTC
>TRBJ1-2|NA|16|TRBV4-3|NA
CASSQGISVTGDGYTF
TGCGCCAGCAGCCAGGGAATTTCCGTGACAGGTGATGGCTACACCTTC
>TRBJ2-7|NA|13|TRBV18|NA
CASSPRTFFEQYF
TGTGCCAGCTCACCCCGGACTTTCTTCGAGCAGTACTTC
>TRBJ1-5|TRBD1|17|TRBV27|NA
CASSSGKQGPGRMAQHF
TGTGCCAGCAGTTCGGGGAAACAGGGGCCAGGGCGGATGGCCCAGCATTTT
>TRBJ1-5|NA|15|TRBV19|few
CASSTEGLSNQPQHF
TGTGCCAGTAGTACCGAGGGACTTAGCAATCAGCCCCAGCATTTT
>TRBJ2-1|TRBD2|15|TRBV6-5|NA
CASSYPGTSVGEQFF
TGTGCCAGCAGTTACCCCGGGACTAGCGTGGGGGAGCAGTTCTTC
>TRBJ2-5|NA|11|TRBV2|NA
CASSERETQYF
TGTGCCAGCAGTGAGCGGGAGACCCAGTACTTC
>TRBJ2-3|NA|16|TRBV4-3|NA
CASSRVGPTGGDTQYF
TGCGCCAGCAGCCGAGTCGGGCCAACAGGCGGTGATACGCAGTATTTT
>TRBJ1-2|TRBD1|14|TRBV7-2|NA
CASSLTGDTYGYTF
TGTGCCAGCAGCTTGACAGGGGATACCTATGGCTACACCTTC
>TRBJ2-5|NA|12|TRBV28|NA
CASSPNQETQYF
TGTGCCAGCAGTCCCAACCAAGAGACCCAGTACTTC
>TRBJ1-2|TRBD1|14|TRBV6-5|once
CASRHGTGRYGYTF
TGTGCCAGCAGACATGGGACAGGAAGATATGGCTACACCTTC
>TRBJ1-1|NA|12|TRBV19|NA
CASTWRNTEAFF
TGTGCCAGCACGTGGAGGAACACTGAAGCTTTCTTT
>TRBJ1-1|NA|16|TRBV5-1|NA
CASSLGSGRIGTEAFF
TGCGCCAGCAGCTTGGGATCAGGGCGAATAGGCACTGAAGCTTTCTTT
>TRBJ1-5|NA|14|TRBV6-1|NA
CASSEEGSNQPQHF
TGTGCCAGCAGTGAGGAGGGTAGCAATCAGCCCCAGCATTTT
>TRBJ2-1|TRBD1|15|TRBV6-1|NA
CASSETLGQNNEQFF
TGTGCCAGCAGTGAGACTTTGGGACAGAACAATGAGCAGTTCTTC
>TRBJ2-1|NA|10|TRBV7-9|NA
CASTNNEQFF
TGTGCCAGCACCAACAATGAGCAGTTCTTC
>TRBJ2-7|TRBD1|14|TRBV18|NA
CASSPDRAAYEQYF
TGTGCCAGCTCACCGGACAGGGCCGCCTACGAGCAGTACTTC
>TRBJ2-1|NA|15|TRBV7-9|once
CASSLAGRMDNEQFF
TGTGCCAGCAGCTTAGCGGGCAGGATGGACAATGAGCAGTTCTTC
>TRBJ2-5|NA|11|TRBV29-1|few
CSVWGEETQYF
TGCAGCGTTTGGGGCGAAGAGACCCAGTACTTC
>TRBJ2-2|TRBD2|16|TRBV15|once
CATSRERRELGGELFF
TGTGCCACCAGCAGGGAGAGGCGGGAGCTCGGCGGGGAGCTGTTTTTT
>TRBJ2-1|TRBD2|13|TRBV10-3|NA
CAIRTSGYNEQFF
TGTGCCATCAGGACTAGCGGGTACAATGAGCAGTTCTTC
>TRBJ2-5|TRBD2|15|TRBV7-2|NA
CASSPWPGLEETQYF
TGTGCCAGCAGCCCCTGGCCGGGACTAGAAGAGACCCAGTACTTC
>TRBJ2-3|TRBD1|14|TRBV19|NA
CASSSGDSSDTQYF
TGTGCCAGTAGTAGTGGGGACAGTTCAGATACGCAGTATTTT
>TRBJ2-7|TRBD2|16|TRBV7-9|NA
CASSSRILAGGREQYF
TGTGCCAGCAGCTCTCGTATACTAGCGGGAGGTCGCGAGCAGTACTTC
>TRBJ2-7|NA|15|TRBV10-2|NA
CASSEPSEGSYEQYF
TGCGCCAGCAGTGAACCCAGCGAGGGCTCCTACGAGCAGTACTTC
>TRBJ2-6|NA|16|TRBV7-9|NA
CASSQTSGSGANVLTF
TGTGCCAGCAGCCAAACCTCAGGGTCTGGGGCCAACGTCCTGACTTTC
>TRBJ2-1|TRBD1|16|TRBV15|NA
CATSRAVLQGDNEQFF
TGTGCCACCAGCAGAGCCGTTCTACAGGGGGACAATGAGCAGTTCTTC
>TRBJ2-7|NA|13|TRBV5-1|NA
CASSGGSYHEQYF
TGCGCCAGCAGCGGAGGGAGCTACCACGAGCAGTACTTC
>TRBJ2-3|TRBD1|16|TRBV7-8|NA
CASSPGQGKPGDTQYF
TGTGCCAGCAGCCCTGGACAGGGGAAACCCGGAGATACGCAGTATTTT
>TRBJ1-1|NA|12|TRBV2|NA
CASSGAPTEAFF
TGTGCCAGCAGTGGGGCGCCAACTGAAGCTTTCTTT
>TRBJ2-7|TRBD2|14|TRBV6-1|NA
CASTTSGRDYEQYF
TGTGCCAGCACTACTAGCGGGAGAGACTACGAGCAGTACTTC
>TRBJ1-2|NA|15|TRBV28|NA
CASSPMIRVPRGYTF
TGTGCCAGCAGTCCGATGATCAGGGTTCCTCGGGGCTACACCTTC
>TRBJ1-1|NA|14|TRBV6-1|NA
CASSEAEGVPEAFF
TGTGCCAGCAGTGAAGCAGAGGGTGTCCCTGAAGCTTTCTTT
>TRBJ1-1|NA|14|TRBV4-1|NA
CASSLGPVNTEAFF
TGCGCCAGCAGCCTGGGGCCTGTGAACACTGAAGCTTTCTTT
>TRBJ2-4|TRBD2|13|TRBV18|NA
CASSPPPSGIQYF
TGTGCCAGCTCACCACCGCCTAGCGGTATTCAGTACTTC
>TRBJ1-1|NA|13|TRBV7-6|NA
CASSLVLEGRAFF
TGTGCCAGCAGCTTAGTATTGGAGGGTCGAGCTTTCTTT
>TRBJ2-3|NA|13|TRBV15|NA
CATRGVITDTQYF
TGTGCCACCAGGGGAGTTATAACAGATACGCAGTATTTT
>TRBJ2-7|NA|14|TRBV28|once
CASNSGLGLYEQYF
TGTGCCAGCAATAGCGGACTGGGCCTTTACGAGCAGTACTTC
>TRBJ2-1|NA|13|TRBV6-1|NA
CASSDVEYNEQFF
TGTGCCAGCAGTGACGTCGAGTACAATGAGCAGTTCTTC
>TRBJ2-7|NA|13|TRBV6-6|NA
CASSLRGSDEQYF
TGTGCCAGCAGTTTAAGAGGTTCTGACGAGCAGTACTTC
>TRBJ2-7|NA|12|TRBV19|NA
CASSIGGREQYF
TGTGCCAGTAGTATTGGAGGGCGCGAGCAGTACTTC
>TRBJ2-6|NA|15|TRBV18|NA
CASSPQGTGANVLTF
TGTGCCAGCTCACCACAGGGGACTGGGGCCAACGTCCTGACTTTC
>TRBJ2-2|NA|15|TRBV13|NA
CASRVTGLNTGELFF
TGTGCCAGCAGAGTGACAGGACTTAACACCGGGGAGCTGTTTTTT
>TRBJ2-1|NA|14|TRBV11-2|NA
CASSSSGAYNEQFF
TGTGCCAGCAGCTCCTCGGGAGCCTACAATGAGCAGTTCTTC
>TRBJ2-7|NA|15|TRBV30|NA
CAWSVLVADPYEQYF
TGTGCCTGGAGTGTCTTGGTAGCTGATCCCTACGAGCAGTACTTC
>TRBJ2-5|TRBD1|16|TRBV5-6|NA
CASTRWGRGLQETQYF
TGTGCCAGCACCCGATGGGGCAGGGGGCTCCAAGAGACCCAGTACTTC
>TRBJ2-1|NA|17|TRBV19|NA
CASTAASYQSGYNEQFF
TGTGCCAGTACGGCCGCCTCATATCAAAGCGGCTACAATGAGCAGTTCTTC
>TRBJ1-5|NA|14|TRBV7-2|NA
CASSLSGTPKPQHF
TGTGCCAGCAGCTTATCCGGGACACCGAAGCCCCAGCATTTT
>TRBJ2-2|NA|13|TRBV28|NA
CASRNRDTGELFF
TGTGCCAGCAGAAACAGAGACACCGGGGAGCTGTTTTTT
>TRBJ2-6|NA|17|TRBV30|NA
CAWSERAWYSGANVLTF
TGTGCCTGGAGTGAGCGGGCCTGGTACTCTGGGGCCAACGTCCTGACTTTC